This TCR beta chain was observed in a study of Ad26.COV2.S vaccination and SARS-CoV-2 variants. Study-wide context: Ad26.COV2.S given intramuscularly, once or twice 56 days apart.

Libraries were prepared by immunoSEQ multiplex PCR; TCRdb keeps only in-frame clonotypes and omits some of them. The repertoire holds 350,000 to 400,000 clones, with about 89% as singletons. V lost 0 bases and J lost 5; bases outside the gene matches: 6. Looked up from germline, CDR1 is SGHNT and CDR2 is YYREEE (reference sequence). This CDR3 contains 15 residues. General study findings and limits: In vaccinated individuals, spike-specific CD8+ and CD4+ T cell responses reportedly displayed substantial breadth.

Documented treatment: 15 to 20 received Ad26.COV2.S at low or high dose, single or two shots; a few received placebo; per-sample allocation not given. Collection of samples fell on day 63 after the first vaccine or placebo injection. Adults aged 18-55 years in Boston included the donor. Note on this clone: Its antigen is still unknown.

This rearrangement joins TRBV5-4 to TRBJ2-7; 9 nucleotides line up with TRBD1. The sample consisted of peripheral blood, taken in a trial of Ad26.COV2.S vaccine versus placebo. The receptor comes from a person aged 18 to 59 who received the Ad26.COV2.S COVID-19 vaccine or a placebo. This chain's CDR3 is CASSLAGTGFNEQYF. CDR3 bases: TGTGCCAGCAGCTTGGCCGGGACAGGGTTCAACGAGCAGTACTTC.